This T cell receptor (beta chain) was captured in a study of blood T cell repertoires in COVID-19. The data were produced by immunoSEQ multiplex PCR, yet TCRdb's version contains in-frame clones alone and is incomplete. Of roughly 210,000 clones listed, about nine tenths were seen once; the top ten hold around 7%. In terms of age and location, participants ranged from roughly 18 to 95 years and lived in under 30 US areas. This clonotype was obtained from a man under 40 in a cohort exposed to, infected with or recovered from COVID-19 (not recorded which). Sample: PBMCs or T cells enriched from blood (not recorded which).

CDR3 DNA sequence: TGTGCCAGCAGCGGGAGTCTCTACAATGAGCAGTTCTTC. Translation gives CASSGSLYNEQFF. The chain recombines TRBV19 with TRBJ2-1, with 8 bases matching TRBD2. Trimming removed 9 bases from V and 3 bases from J; junction bases left unmatched: 4. CDR3 size: 13 residues. Per the germline V gene, CDR1 is LNHDA and CDR2 is SQIVND (reference sequence).